This paragraph reports one T cell receptor (beta chain). Its cognate antigen is unknown. The record originates from a study of CXCR3-negative and CXCR3-positive naive CD8 T cells. Across the study: Sequencing yielded some 150 million TRB reads, roughly 1.5 +/- 0.3 million per library.

CDR3 length: 14 amino acids. The TRB cDNA libraries were prepared by 5' RACE with UMI labels. TCRdb derives one entry per CDR3 protein from the 5' RACE reads, leaving out DNA. The sample's table shows some 140,000 distinct CDR3 sequences. Cells that were CD45RO-CCR7+CD27+CD95- constituted naive CD8+ T cells. Findings and limits, study-wide: Similarly elevated diversity marked both naive subsets, with memory CD8+ cells showing far lower diversity. In cryopreserved cells, CXCR3 expression partially decreased, and fresh PBMCs were used in most assays. Greater hydrophobicity was found in TRB CDR3s of CXCR3-positive naive cells than of CXCR3-negative naive cells.

Sequenced: naive CXCR3+ CD8+ T cells from blood. Subset denoted: CD45RO-CCR7+CD27+CD95- naive CD8+ T cells expressing CXCR3 (TNR3+). The clonotype comes from a human donor in good health. Some clones in this sample may be carry-over from other donors' samples. The chain links TRBV12-3 or TRBV12-4 to TRBJ2-3; with no DNA, the TCRdb D assignment of TRBD1 cannot be verified. The CDR3 region is CASSFFRQTDTQYF.